Listed below are T cell receptor beta chains from one sample, sequenced in a study of identical twins. TCRdb independently ran MiXCR on the 5' RACE reads; one entry per CDR3 protein. The table includes roughly 250,000 distinct CDR3 sequences, 5.5% to 7% detected once. These data also featured in a second study, about yellow fever vaccine responses in identical twins.

The sample was memory (CD45RO+) T cells sorted from blood. The origin of the receptors is a woman between 18 and 30 years old in good health. Each CDR3 is given with its conserved first and last residue. D genes are given only for firm matches. Size is stated for part of the rows, as once, few or many counts, or as a class when the clone is expanded.

V	J	D	size	CDR3	DNA
TRBV20-1	TRBJ1-1	TRBD1	few	CSVGTGEDTEAFF	TGCAGTGTTGGGACAGGGGAAGACACTGAAGCTTTCTTT
TRBV4-1	TRBJ2-5	TRBD2	-	CASSHPPGGQTSGVQETQYF	TGCGCCAGCAGCCACCCACCGGGGGGCCAGACTAGCGGGGTTCAAGAGACCCAGTACTTC
TRBV6-1	TRBJ2-3	TRBD2	-	CASRGTSGRRLTDTQYF	TGTGCCAGCAGAGGGACTAGCGGGAGGAGGTTGACAGATACGCAGTATTTT
TRBV11-2	TRBJ2-5	-	few	CASSSGGGRGETQYF	TGTGCCAGCAGCTCGGGAGGGGGCCGGGGAGAGACCCAGTACTTC
TRBV11-2	TRBJ2-7	-	-	CASSHRGGPGYEQYF	TGTGCCAGCAGCCACAGGGGAGGGCCGGGGTACGAGCAGTACTTC
TRBV28	TRBJ2-5	-	-	CASRAARETQYF	TGTGCCAGCCGGGCGGCGCGAGAGACCCAGTACTTC
TRBV11-2	TRBJ1-3	TRBD1	-	CASSWTGAAAGNTIYF	TGTGCCAGCAGCTGGACAGGGGCGGCTGCGGGAAACACCATATATTTT
TRBV4-1	TRBJ2-6	-	few	CASSHGLLGGANVLTF	TGCGCCAGCAGCCACGGCCTCTTGGGAGGGGCCAACGTCCTGACTTTC
TRBV10-2	TRBJ2-5	-	-	CASSGRAGETQYF	TGCGCCAGCAGTGGGCGGGCGGGGGAGACCCAGTACTTC
TRBV7-2	TRBJ2-7	-	many	CASSSRKTRATYEQYF	TGTGCCAGCAGCTCGCGTAAGACTAGGGCAACCTACGAGCAGTACTTC
TRBV18	TRBJ2-6	TRBD1	-	CASSPSRGPAGANVLTF	TGTGCCAGCTCACCTTCCAGGGGGCCCGCTGGGGCCAACGTCCTGACTTTC
TRBV4-1	TRBJ2-1	TRBD2	many	CASSQDPAGGSSRGSYNEQFF	TGCGCCAGCAGCCAAGATCCGGCGGGAGGGTCTTCAAGGGGGTCATACAATGAGCAGTTCTTC
TRBV29-1	TRBJ2-1	TRBD1	few	CSVEEATGGNEQFF	TGCAGCGTTGAGGAGGCGACAGGGGGTAATGAGCAGTTCTTC
TRBV19	TRBJ2-3	TRBD1	few	CASSMARGQGVDTQYF	TGTGCCAGTAGTATGGCGCGGGGACAGGGGGTAGATACGCAGTATTTT
TRBV20-1	TRBJ2-1	-	-	CSARASGEQFF	TGCAGTGCTAGAGCATCGGGTGAGCAGTTCTTC
TRBV27	TRBJ2-7	-	-	CASSLIADLSYEQYF	TGTGCCAGCAGTTTAATAGCGGACCTCTCCTACGAGCAGTACTTC
TRBV6-2/TRBV6-3	TRBJ2-5	TRBD2	many	CASSYWASGKQETQYF	TGTGCCAGCAGTTACTGGGCTAGCGGGAAGCAAGAGACCCAGTACTTC
TRBV29-1	TRBJ2-3	-	-	CSVDSGPADTQYF	TGCAGCGTTGACTCAGGGCCCGCAGATACGCAGTATTTT
TRBV20-1	TRBJ1-4	-	-	CSARDVGTTNEKLFF	TGCAGTGCTAGAGATGTGGGGACAACTAATGAAAAACTGTTTTTT
TRBV12-3/TRBV12-4	TRBJ2-1	-	many	CASSLWRDSYNEQFF	TGTGCCAGCAGTTTATGGCGGGACTCATACAATGAGCAGTTCTTC
TRBV29-1	TRBJ2-1	TRBD2	many	CSVVPGLAGGYNEQFF	TGCAGCGTTGTCCCCGGACTAGCGGGAGGGTACAATGAGCAGTTCTTC
TRBV12-3/TRBV12-4	TRBJ2-3	-	many	CASSLGTITDTQYF	TGTGCCAGCAGTTTAGGGACAATCACAGATACGCAGTATTTT
TRBV7-8	TRBJ2-5	TRBD2	-	CASSPRRTGGYQETQYF	TGTGCCAGCAGCCCCAGGCGTACGGGGGGGTACCAAGAGACCCAGTACTTC
TRBV7-8	TRBJ2-5	TRBD2	many	CASSSSVGLAQETQYF	TGTGCCAGCAGCTCTTCGGTAGGACTAGCACAAGAGACCCAGTACTTC
TRBV11-2	TRBJ2-5	-	many	CASRRTGETQYF	TGTGCCAGCAGACGTACAGGGGAGACCCAGTACTTC
TRBV5-1	TRBJ1-2	TRBD1	many	CASSLWPGQGTGNYGYTF	TGCGCCAGCAGCCTCTGGCCGGGACAGGGAACGGGTAACTATGGCTACACCTTC
TRBV5-5	TRBJ2-5	TRBD2	few	CASRFSGEETQYF	TGTGCCAGCAGATTTAGCGGGGAAGAGACCCAGTACTTC
TRBV20-1	TRBJ2-1	TRBD2	few	CSAKREGAYNEQFF	TGCAGTGCAAAGCGGGAGGGGGCCTACAATGAGCAGTTCTTC
TRBV18	TRBJ2-1	-	-	CASSPANNGRYNEQFF	TGTGCCAGCTCACCGGCTAACAACGGACGGTACAATGAGCAGTTCTTC
TRBV27	TRBJ1-1	-	-	CASSPITGTSSNTEAFF	TGTGCCAGCAGTCCAATTACCGGGACATCTTCCAACACTGAAGCTTTCTTT
TRBV28	TRBJ2-1	TRBD2	-	CASSAQGGSDEQFF	TGTGCCAGCAGTGCCCAGGGCGGGAGCGATGAGCAGTTCTTC
TRBV20-1	TRBJ2-1	TRBD2	-	CSARVRLAGNSYNEQFF	TGCAGTGCTAGAGTCCGGCTAGCGGGGAACTCCTACAATGAGCAGTTCTTC